The rows below give T cell receptor beta chains drawn from one sample of a study of CD8+ T cells in alopecia areata. Only in-frame clones appear in the TCRdb table, and some are missing; sequencing was by immunoSEQ multiplex PCR. The sample includes nearly 110,000 clones, roughly 89% seen only once; the top ten take around 25%. The source material was CD8+ T cells sorted from blood, sampled at week 24, from a patient treated with tofacitinib. These receptors were collected from a human donor with alopecia areata. Both conserved end residues are part of each CDR3.

v_call	j_call	cdr3_aa
TRBV5-6	TRBJ2-7	CASSPGKKYEQYF
TRBV4-1	TRBJ1-2	CASTQTGANYGYTF
TRBV5-4	TRBJ2-5	CASSLGDRLQETQYF
TRBV7-9	TRBJ2-4	CASSARTGLAKNIQYF
TRBV29-1	TRBJ1-2	CSVESNYGYTF
TRBV7-9	TRBJ2-7	CASSLGQGGNEQYF
TRBV7-2	TRBJ2-7	CASSSGTSGHEQYF
TRBV5-6	TRBJ2-1	CASSLGGSSSYNEQFF
TRBV10-3	TRBJ2-3	CAIQRGSTDTQYF
TRBV7-2	TRBJ2-5	CASSLLLAGGVEETQYF
TRBV6-4	TRBJ2-7	CSPYEQYF
TRBV4-3	TRBJ1-1	CASSQDPGSTEAFF
TRBV29-1	TRBJ1-1	CSVENTEAFF
TRBV4-1	TRBJ2-5	CASSQEGQETQYF
TRBV27	TRBJ2-7	CASSLTVRSYEQYF
TRBV13	TRBJ2-7	CASSLVGGSYEQYF
TRBV9	TRBJ2-1	CASTSRGGSYNEQFF
TRBV7-9	TRBJ2-7	CASSATGDEQYF
TRBV7-2	TRBJ2-7	CASSFYSAYEQYF
TRBV4-1	TRBJ1-1	CASSQDTPMSEAFF
TRBV29-1	TRBJ2-2	CSVQNARENTGELFF
TRBV4-1	TRBJ2-7	CASSPGPAMASEQYF
TRBV7-9	TRBJ2-1	CASSLGDKPYNEQFF
TRBV7-9	TRBJ1-2	CASSSDRTLYNYGYTF
TRBV15	TRBJ1-1	CATSSHFQVEGRIQRGEAFF
TRBV14	TRBJ2-1	CASSQHRNEQFF
TRBV4-3	TRBJ2-3	CASSQAPWGLAGVAGDTQYF
TRBV11-1	TRBJ2-7	CASSPEAVYEQYF